A single sample is the source of the 22 T cell receptor beta chains below, sequenced in a study of blood T cells in healthy people across ages. Primed by a sample-barcoded 5' primer and a J-beta primer mix, a second PCR proceeded for 7 to 11 cycles. TCRdb analysed the 5' RACE reads with MiXCR anew, one entry per CDR3 protein. This sample has some 890,000 distinct CDR3 sequences; almost 30% occur once, and the top ten carry about 9.4%. This sample was also put to use in a study of T cells of mothers and their children.

The sample comprised blood. All receptors come from a woman aged 40 to 50 in good health.

This clonotype was seen ten or more times. The genes are TRBV7-2 and TRBJ2-5, with unresolved D. The CDR3 has 12 amino acids. V lost 4 bases, J lost 5 bases, and 8 bases lay in between. Germline values: CDR1 SGHTA, CDR2 FQGNSA. CDR3 sequence reads: CASSWWRETQYF. The CDR3 coding sequence is TGTGCCAGCAGCTGGTGGCGGGAGACCCAGTACTTC.

In regard to this clonotype: It may be a read error: a sequence one base away is much more abundant. This sequence joins TRBV29-1 and TRBJ2-1, with D perhaps TRBD1 or TRBD2 (5 bases each). From germline, CDR1 is SQVTM and CDR2 ANQGSEA. The CDR3 runs to 16 residues. V was pared by 0 bases and J by 2 bases, with 14 bases between. Written as DNA, the CDR3 is TGCAGCGTTGAAGAAGGGGAGCAGGTTCCCTACAATGAGCAGTTCTTC. Protein: CSVEEGEQVPYNEQFF.

As for this clonotype: Compared with germline, one end of the junction differs, possibly owing to a read error. This sequence joins TRBV15 and TRBJ2-2; no definite D call. There are 14 residues in the CDR3. Per the germline V gene, CDR1 is LNHNV and CDR2 is YYDKDF (reference sequence). For the CDR3, the DNA is TGTGCCGCCAGCAGAGCACGAGACACCGGGGAGCTGTTTTTT. The encoded protein is CAASRARDTGELFF.

This clonotype has a handful of counts. This CDR3 reads CASSRSTGEGYGYTF. The CDR3 nucleotides read TGTGCCAGCAGCCGGTCGACAGGGGAGGGCTATGGCTACACCTTC. The chain carries TRBV5-5 and TRBJ1-2; 8 bases fit TRBD1. CDR3 length equals 15 residues. Germline CDR1 SGHKS, CDR2 YYEKEE (reference sequence). V lost 4 bases to trimming and J lost 4 bases; unmatched junction nucleotides: 9.

CDR3 sequence: CASSLGGLAGPQETQYF. DNA for the CDR3: TGTGCCAGCAGCTTAGGGGGACTAGCGGGGCCACAGGAGACCCAGTACTTC. The gene calls are TRBV7-2 and TRBJ2-5; 13 nucleotides match TRBD2. CDR1 and CDR2 from the germline V gene are SGHTA and FQGNSA. The length of the CDR3 is 17 residues. V lost 1 base to trimming and J lost 5 bases; unmatched junction nucleotides: 7.

The V call is TRBV5-1, the J call TRBJ1-2, with 10 bases lining up with TRBD1. V gave up 2 bases and J gave up 3 bases; unmatched junction bases: 13. Germline CDR1 SGHRS, CDR2 YFSETQ. The CDR3 loop spans 18 amino acids. CDR3 sequence reads: CASSFVPGQGSPYYGYTF. CDR3 in DNA: TGCGCCAGCAGCTTTGTTCCGGGACAGGGGAGTCCCTACTATGGCTACACCTTC.

V and J are TRBV28 and TRBJ2-1, with TRBD2 matching 8 bases. The CDR3 is made up of 16 amino acids. Germline CDR1 reads MDHEN; CDR2 reads SYDVKM. Trimming removed 2 bases from V and 8 bases from J; junction bases left unmatched: 11. CDR3 sequence (DNA): TGTGCCAGCAGTTTACCGACCCCCGGGGGGGCGGATGAGCAGTTCTTC. It translates to CASSLPTPGGADEQFF.

The CDR3, as DNA: TGCGCCAGCAGCCAGGGGGGGGACACAAATCAGCCCCAGCATTTT. Its translation: CASSQGGDTNQPQHF. The chain combines TRBV5-1 with TRBJ1-5, with 7 bases identical to TRBD1. Germline V CDR1 and CDR2: SGHRS, YFSETQ. The CDR3 sequence is 15 residues long. Unmatched junction bases numbered 8, after V lost 4 bases and J lost 4 bases.

On this clonotype itself: Relative to the germline gene, one junction end is altered; a read error may explain this. This chain connects TRBV11-2 to TRBJ1-1; the D is unclear. CDR1 and CDR2 from the germline V gene are SGHAT and FQNNGV. This CDR3 contains 11 residues. The CDR3 spells CAGSYKGEAFF. The CDR3 bases are TGTGCCGGCAGCTACAAAGGAGAAGCTTTCTTT.

The rearrangement joins TRBV20-1 to TRBJ2-7, with D unclear. The length of the CDR3 is 13 residues. V gave up 6 bases and J gave up 2 bases, with 14 bases separating them. In germline, CDR1 is DFQATT, CDR2 SNEGSKA (reference sequence). CDR3: CSANRQATYEQYF. CDR3 nucleotide sequence: TGCAGTGCCAACCGACAAGCTACCTACGAGCAGTACTTC.

V usage is TRBV10-3 and J usage is TRBJ1-2; 10 bases fit TRBD1. This CDR3 contains 17 residues. With V trimmed by 4 bases and J by 3 bases, 11 bases remained unmatched. The germline gives CDR1 ENHRY, CDR2 SYGVKD. The CDR3 coding sequence is TGTGCCATCAGTGGTTCCGGGACAGGGGCCTCTGACTATGGCTACACCTTC. Protein product: CAISGSGTGASDYGYTF.

This clonotype was counted ten times or more. The V and J genes are TRBV7-6 and TRBJ2-5, with D perhaps TRBD1 (5 bases). V gave up 1 base and J gave up 0 bases, with 9 bases separating them. The CDR3 runs to 15 residues. Germline assignment: CDR1 SGHVS and CDR2 FNYEAQ. This CDR3 is CASSLGQKYQETQYF. The CDR3 DNA reads as TGTGCCAGCAGCTTAGGACAGAAGTACCAAGAGACCCAGTACTTC.

This clonotype was picked up a small number of times. Being one base from a much bigger clone, this may be a read error. The CDR3 is CSAVTSGTRYEQFF. CDR3 nucleotide sequence: TGCAGCGCTGTAACTAGCGGGACTCGGTATGAGCAGTTCTTC. The chain recombines TRBV29-1 with TRBJ2-1, with 10 bases identical to TRBD2. This CDR3 region has 14 residues. V was clipped by 7 bases and J by 8 bases; unmatched bases: 11. Germline values: CDR1 SQVTM, CDR2 ANQGSEA.

The V call is TRBV7-2, the J call TRBJ2-1; tentatively, D is TRBD2 (6 bases). Germline CDR1 is SGHTA and CDR2 is FQGNSA. The CDR3 spans 15 residues. Trimming took 3 bases from V and 6 from J, leaving 15 bases between them. Here the CDR3 reads CASSFGGIGGNEQFF. The CDR3 DNA is TGTGCCAGCAGCTTTGGAGGGATTGGAGGCAATGAGCAGTTCTTC.

V usage is TRBV10-3 and J usage is TRBJ1-5; 8 nucleotides line up with TRBD1. From germline, CDR1 is ENHRY and CDR2 SYGVKD. The trim removed 2 bases at V and 4 bases at J, leaving 4 bases unmatched. CDR3 length equals 15 residues. DNA of the CDR3: TGTGCCATCAGTGAGGACAGGGGAGCGAATCAGCCCCAGCATTTT. It translates to CAISEDRGANQPQHF.

This clonotype was detected ten times or more. This chain links TRBV20-1 with TRBJ2-7, with TRBD2 identical over 7 bases. After removal of 0 bases from V and 0 bases from J, the junction contained 5 bases not matched to a gene. The CDR3 length is 15 residues. Looked up from germline, CDR1 is DFQATT and CDR2 is SNEGSKA (reference sequence). In nucleotides, the CDR3 is TGCAGTGCTAGAGATCTCGGGGGGAACTCCTACGAGCAGTACTTC. It is translated as CSARDLGGNSYEQYF.

This clonotype turned up a few times. V gene TRBV6-1 combines with J gene TRBJ2-2; TRBD1 matches at 8 bases. Trimming cost V 6 bases and J 5 bases; bases outside gene matches: 11. Germline assignment: CDR1 MNHNS and CDR2 SASEGT. The CDR3 totals 16 residues. Written as DNA, the CDR3 is TGTGCCAGCAGGTGGGGACAGGCCGGGCCAACCGGGGAGCTGTTTTTT. Translation gives CASRWGQAGPTGELFF.

The chain joins TRBV20-1 to TRBJ1-2; 9 bases map to TRBD1. The germline CDR1 and CDR2 sequences are DFQATT and SNEGSKA (reference sequence). CDR3 length: 13 amino acids. V gave up 6 bases and J gave up 6 bases; unmatched junction bases: 8. The CDR3 loop reads CSARTGVGHGYTF. CDR3 sequence (DNA): TGCAGTGCACGGACAGGGGTCGGCCATGGCTACACCTTC.

This clonotype was detected a few times. This chain connects TRBV5-5 to TRBJ2-5; no reliable D call. Per germline, CDR1 SGHKS and CDR2 YYEKEE (reference sequence). This CDR3 is built from 15 residues. Trimming shortened V by 2 bases and J by 11 bases, and 22 bases separated the two germline ends. The CDR3 DNA sequence: TGTGCCAGCAGCTTACAACCTGACACCGACAATGAGCAGTACTTC. It codes for CASSLQPDTDNEQYF. The full variable domain, in which reference TRBV5-5 and TRBJ2-5 provide the parts outside the CDR3, is DAGVTQSPTHLIKTRGQQVTLRCSPISGHKSVSWYQQVLGQGPQFIFQYYEKEERGRGNFPDRFSARQFPNYSSELNVNALLLGDSALYLCASSLQPDTDNEQYFGPGTRLLVL.

V and J are TRBV15 and TRBJ2-4; D unresolved. The CDR3 is made up of 14 amino acids. With 1 base removed from V and 13 bases from J, the gap between germline ends came to 17 bases. Looked up from germline, CDR1 is LNHNV and CDR2 is YYDKDF (reference sequence). The CDR3 DNA is TGTGCCACCAGCAGAGGGAATTACAACCCCGGGCAGTACTTC. The encoded protein is CATSRGNYNPGQYF.

The genes are TRBV12-3 or TRBV12-4 and TRBJ1-6, with 9 bases lining up with TRBD1. This CDR3 has 15 amino acids. V lost 6 bases to trimming and J lost 6 bases; unmatched junction nucleotides: 6. The CDR3 DNA reads TGTGCCAGCAGCCCTACAGGGGGCTGTAATTCACCCCTCCACTTT. Its protein product is CASSPTGGCNSPLHF.

On this clonotype itself: Possible read error: a much larger clone is one base away. This chain uses TRBV4-1 with TRBJ2-1; TRBD1 matches 10 bases. The CDR3 is 14 amino acids. The germline V gene encodes CDR1 MGHRA and CDR2 YSYEKL. The CDR3 protein is CASSAGTGDNGQFF. The CDR3 coding sequence is TGCGCCAGCAGCGCCGGGACAGGGGACAATGGGCAGTTCTTC.